Below are 16 T cell receptor beta chains sequenced from a single sample in a study of blood T cell repertoires in COVID-19. Only in-frame clones appear in the TCRdb table, and some are missing; sequencing was by immunoSEQ multiplex PCR. The table lists roughly 280,000 clones, 89% of them singletons. What was sequenced was peripheral blood. Source of these receptors: a man aged 50 to 59 with acute or convalescent COVID-19.

The gene calls are TRBV2 and TRBJ2-5; D is possibly TRBD1 (6 bases). V dropped 7 bases and J dropped 5 bases, with 17 bases sitting between them. This CDR3 is built from 14 residues. Germline V gene lookup returns CDR1 SNHLY and CDR2 FYNNEI. CDR3 in amino acids: CASKAGAATETQYF. CDR3 coding DNA: TGTGCCAGCAAGGCAGGGGCCGCGACGGAGACCCAGTACTTC.

This sequence joins TRBV6-5 and TRBJ1-2; D is unresolved. This CDR3 contains 14 residues. The V end was cut by 2 bases, the J end by 2 bases, with 9 bases between. CDR1 and CDR2 (germline): MNHEY, SVGAGI. The CDR3 DNA follows: TGTGCCAGCAGTTACGGATCCGGGAACTATGGCTACACCTTC. It specifies CASSYGSGNYGYTF.

The CDR3: CASSLDHGGGYPTGELFF. In nucleotides, the CDR3 is TGTGCCAGCAGCTTAGACCACGGTGGGGGGTACCCCACCGGGGAGCTGTTTTTT. The chain uses TRBV7-9 and TRBJ2-2; tentatively, D is TRBD2 (6 bases). Germline V lookup: CDR1 SEHNR, CDR2 FQNEAQ (reference sequence). V lost 1 base to trimming and J lost 4 bases, with 19 bases between them. The CDR3 runs 18 residues.

J is TRBJ1-5 and V is TRBV6-5; 12 positions agree with TRBD1. Germline V gene sequence: CDR1 MNHEY, CDR2 SVGAGI. Unmatched junction bases numbered 8, after V lost 7 bases and J lost 7 bases. This CDR3 has 15 residues. The CDR3 DNA reads as TGTGCCAGCAATTCGGGACAGGGGGCCCGGCAGCCCCAGCATTTT. Amino acids: CASNSGQGARQPQHF.

This chain uses TRBV4-1 with TRBJ2-5, with a tentative D call TRBD2 (5 bases). V shed 4 bases and J shed 4 bases, with 10 bases lying between them. The germline V gene encodes CDR1 MGHRA and CDR2 YSYEKL. This CDR3 is built from 13 residues. The CDR3 spells CASSLPGGETQYF. The CDR3 coding sequence is TGCGCCAGCAGCCTCCCCGGAGGAGAGACCCAGTACTTC.

The CDR3 bases are TGTGCCAGCAGACGGACAGAAAATGAAAAACTGTTTTTT. It specifies CASRRTENEKLFF. The chain carries TRBV3-1 (or the pseudogene TRBV3-2) and TRBJ1-4, with TRBD1 as a possible D gene (6 bases). From germline, CDR1 is LGHDT and CDR2 YNNKEL (reference sequence). V was trimmed by 6 bases and J by 5 bases, leaving 10 bases between them. The CDR3 runs 13 residues.

This clone was seen only once. This chain connects TRBV27 to TRBJ2-7, with D tentatively TRBD2 (5 bases). Looked up from germline, CDR1 is MNHEY and CDR2 is SMNVEV (reference sequence). The CDR3 consists of 13 residues. V lost 0 bases and J lost 6, with 9 bases in between. The CDR3 DNA follows: TGTGCCAGCAGTTTATCTAGTGGGAGCGAGCAGTACTTC. Amino acids: CASSLSSGSEQYF.

The CDR3 sequence is CATSDAGTAYNEQFF. Here the CDR3 DNA reads TGTGCCACCAGTGACGCAGGGACAGCTTACAATGAGCAGTTCTTC. This chain joins TRBV24-1 and TRBJ2-1; 7 bases match TRBD1. V lost 4 bases, J lost 4 bases, and 6 bases stayed unmatched. CDR1 KGHDR and CDR2 SFDVKD come from the germline V gene. The CDR3 runs to 15 residues.

The chain employs TRBV9 and TRBJ2-1; TRBD1 agrees at 7 bases. J lost 4 bases, V lost 0 bases, and 4 bases had no gene match. The germline gives CDR1 SGDLS, CDR2 YYNGEE. The CDR3 sequence is 15 residues long. Written as DNA, the CDR3 is TGTGCCAGCAGCGTAGCGGGACAGCTGTACAATGAGCAGTTCTTC. Amino acid sequence: CASSVAGQLYNEQFF. The full variable domain, completed using reference TRBV9 and TRBJ2-1, is DSGVTQTPKHLITATGQRVTLRCSPRSGDLSVYWYQQSLDQGLQFLIQYYNGEERAKGNILERFSAQQFPDLHSELNLSSLELGDSALYFCASSVAGQLYNEQFFGPGTRLTVL.

The chain employs TRBV21-1 and TRBJ2-1; the tabulated D call, TRBD1, remains unverified against the DNA. TRBV21-1 is flagged as a pseudogene. The CDR3 runs 17 residues. The CDR3 DNA sequence: TGTGCCAGCAGCAAGCACACCGGGACAGGAGAATACAATGAGCAGTTCTTC. It encodes CASSKHTGTGEYNEQFF.

This rearrangement joins TRBV3-1 (or the pseudogene TRBV3-2) to TRBJ2-3, with 9 bases that match TRBD1. Germline loops: CDR1 LGHDT, CDR2 YNNKEL (reference sequence). The junction had 6 bases not matched to a gene; V was cut back by 3 bases and J by 2 bases. The CDR3 covers 16 residues. The CDR3 DNA reads as TGTGCCAGCAGCCATTCCGGGACAGGGTACACAGATACGCAGTATTTT. It yields the protein CASSHSGTGYTDTQYF.

The V and J genes are TRBV6-2 or TRBV6-3 and TRBJ1-5, with TRBD1 as a possible D gene (5 bases). Germline values: CDR1 MNHEY, CDR2 SVGEGT. The CDR3 has 16 amino acids. V was clipped by 2 bases and J by 2 bases, with 13 bases between them. CDR3 region: CASSYGRGRGNQPQHF. CDR3 nucleotide sequence: TGTGCCAGCAGTTACGGGAGGGGAAGAGGCAATCAGCCCCAGCATTTT.

The chain has TRBV3-1 (or the pseudogene TRBV3-2) and TRBJ2-5, with TRBD2 matching over 9 bases. The V and J ends lost 2 bases and 2 bases, in that order; junction bases with no gene match: 6. Germline CDR1 reads LGHDT; CDR2 reads YNNKEL (reference sequence). The CDR3 has 16 residues. The chain's CDR3 is CASSQRGGGEQETQYF. DNA for the CDR3: TGTGCCAGCAGCCAAAGGGGCGGGGGGGAGCAAGAGACCCAGTACTTC.

This chain joins TRBV7-2 and TRBJ2-2; no reliable D call. CDR1 is SGHTA, CDR2 FQGNSA, per germline. Trimming removed 5 bases at V and 7 bases at J, with 8 bases between. The CDR3 extends over 12 amino acids. The CDR3: CASSTYDGELFF. In DNA, the CDR3 is TGTGCCAGCAGCACCTATGACGGGGAGCTGTTTTTT.

This clone was observed a few times. The chain carries TRBV27 and TRBJ1-1; no definite D call. From germline, CDR1 is MNHEY and CDR2 SMNVEV (reference sequence). The germline V and J ends were trimmed by 3 bases and 1 base, with 6 bases remaining between them. The CDR3 is 13 residues long. CDR3 sequence: CASSLGRNTEAFF. The DNA of the CDR3 is TGTGCCAGCAGTTTGGGCCGGAACACTGAAGCTTTCTTT.

The chain recombines TRBV12-5 with TRBJ2-3; D not resolved. Germline assignment: CDR1 LGHNT and CDR2 FRNRAP. Trimming removed 4 bases at V and 6 bases at J, with 14 bases between. The CDR3 loop spans 14 amino acids. CDR3 bases: TGTGCTAGTGGTTCTCGTGGAGAGCAGGATACGCAGTATTTT. Encoded protein: CASGSRGEQDTQYF.